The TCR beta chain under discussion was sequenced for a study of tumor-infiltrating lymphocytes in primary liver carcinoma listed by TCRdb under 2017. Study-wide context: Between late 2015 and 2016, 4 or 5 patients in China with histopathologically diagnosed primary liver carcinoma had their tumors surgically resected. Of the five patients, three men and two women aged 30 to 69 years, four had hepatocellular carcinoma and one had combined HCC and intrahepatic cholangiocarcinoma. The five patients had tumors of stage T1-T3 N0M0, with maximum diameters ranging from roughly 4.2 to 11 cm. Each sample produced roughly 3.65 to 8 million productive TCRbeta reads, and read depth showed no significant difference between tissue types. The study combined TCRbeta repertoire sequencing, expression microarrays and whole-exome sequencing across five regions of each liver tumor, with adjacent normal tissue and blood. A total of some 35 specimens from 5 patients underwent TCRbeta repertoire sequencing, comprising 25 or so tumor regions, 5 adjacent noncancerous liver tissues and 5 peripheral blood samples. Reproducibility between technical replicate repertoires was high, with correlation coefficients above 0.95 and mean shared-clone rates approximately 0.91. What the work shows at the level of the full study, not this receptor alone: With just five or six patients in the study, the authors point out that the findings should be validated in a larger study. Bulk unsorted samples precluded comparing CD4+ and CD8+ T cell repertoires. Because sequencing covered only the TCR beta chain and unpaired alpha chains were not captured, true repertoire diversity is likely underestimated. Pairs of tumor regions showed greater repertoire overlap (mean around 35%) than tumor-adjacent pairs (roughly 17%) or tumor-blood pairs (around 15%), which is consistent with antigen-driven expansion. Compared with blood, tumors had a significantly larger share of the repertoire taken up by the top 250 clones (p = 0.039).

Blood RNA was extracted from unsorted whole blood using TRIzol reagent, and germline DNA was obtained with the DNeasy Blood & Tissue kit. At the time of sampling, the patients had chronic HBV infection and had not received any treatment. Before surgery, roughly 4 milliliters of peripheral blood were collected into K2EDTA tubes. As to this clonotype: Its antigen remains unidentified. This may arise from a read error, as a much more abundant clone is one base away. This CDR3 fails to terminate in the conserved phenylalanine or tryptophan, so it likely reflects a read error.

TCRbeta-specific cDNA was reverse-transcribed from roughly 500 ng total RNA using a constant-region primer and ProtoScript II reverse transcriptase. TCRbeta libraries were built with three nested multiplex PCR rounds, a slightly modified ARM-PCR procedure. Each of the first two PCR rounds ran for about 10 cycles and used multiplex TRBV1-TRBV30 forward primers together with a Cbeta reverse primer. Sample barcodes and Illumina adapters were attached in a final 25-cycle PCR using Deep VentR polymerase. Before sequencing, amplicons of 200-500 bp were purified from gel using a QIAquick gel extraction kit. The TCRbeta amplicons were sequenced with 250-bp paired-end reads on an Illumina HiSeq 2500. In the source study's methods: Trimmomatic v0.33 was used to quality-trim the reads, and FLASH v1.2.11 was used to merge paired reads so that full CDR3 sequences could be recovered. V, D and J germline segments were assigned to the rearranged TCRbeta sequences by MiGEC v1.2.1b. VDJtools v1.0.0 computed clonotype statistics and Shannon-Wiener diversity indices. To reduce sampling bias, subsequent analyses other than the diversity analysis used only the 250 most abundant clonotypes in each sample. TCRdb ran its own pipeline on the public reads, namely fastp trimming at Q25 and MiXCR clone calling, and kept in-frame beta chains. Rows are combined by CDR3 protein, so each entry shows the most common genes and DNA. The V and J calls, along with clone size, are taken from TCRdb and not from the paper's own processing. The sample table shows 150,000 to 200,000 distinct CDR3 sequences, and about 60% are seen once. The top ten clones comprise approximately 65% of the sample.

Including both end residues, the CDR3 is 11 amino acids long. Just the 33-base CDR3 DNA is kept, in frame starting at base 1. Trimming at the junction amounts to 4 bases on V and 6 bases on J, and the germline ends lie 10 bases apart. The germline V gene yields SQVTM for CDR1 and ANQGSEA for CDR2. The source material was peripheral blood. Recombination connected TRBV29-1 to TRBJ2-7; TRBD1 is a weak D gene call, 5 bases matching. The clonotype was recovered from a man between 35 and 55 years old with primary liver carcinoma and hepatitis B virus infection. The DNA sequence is TGCAGCGTTGTAGGGGATATCGAGCAGTACTTA. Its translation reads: CSVVGDIEQYL.